Listed below are T cell receptor beta chains from one sample, sequenced in a study of blood T cell repertoires in COVID-19. Sequenced by immunoSEQ multiplex PCR; TCRdb stores in-frame clones only, minus some. The profile covers roughly 500,000 clones, with more than 75% appearing a single time and 1.5% to 2% taken by the ten largest. Sequences were obtained from PBMCs or T cells enriched from blood (not recorded which). The receptor source for this set is a woman aged 40 to 50 who had recovered from COVID-19. CDR3s include the opening cysteine and the closing phenylalanine or tryptophan. The order of the fields is J gene, V gene, CDR3 length, D gene, clone size, CDR3 protein, CDR3 DNA. A D gene is named only where the DNA matches it firmly. Size tells how often a clone was seen (once, few, many) or the class of an expanded clone, and some rows leave it out.

TRBJ1-5 TRBV6-5 13 TRBD1 - CATRDRDVWPQHF TGTGCCACCCGGGACAGGGATGTGTGGCCCCAGCATTTT
TRBJ2-7 TRBV21-1 14 - - CASCRHRETYEQYF TGTGCCAGCTGTCGTCACAGGGAAACCTACGAGCAGTACTTC
TRBJ2-1 TRBV11-2 14 - once CASSLGGVGDEQFF TGTGCCAGCAGCTTGGGCGGGGTCGGCGATGAGCAGTTCTTC
TRBJ2-1 TRBV7-2 11 - - CASSLRNEQFF TGTGCCAGCAGCCTGCGGAATGAGCAGTTCTTC
TRBJ2-2 TRBV5-6 16 TRBD2 - CASSLRTSGNPGELFF TGTGCCAGCAGCTTGAGAACTAGCGGGAATCCCGGGGAGCTGTTTTTT
TRBJ1-1 TRBV29-1 14 - - CSVIWGSGNTEAFF TGCAGCGTGATTTGGGGTAGCGGGAACACTGAAGCTTTCTTT
TRBJ1-1 TRBV12-3/TRBV12-4 12 - - CASSFQGLEAFF TGTGCCAGCAGTTTCCAGGGACTTGAAGCTTTCTTT
TRBJ1-1 TRBV29-1 13 - - CSVELGHGTEAFF TGCAGCGTTGAATTGGGGCATGGGACTGAAGCTTTCTTT
TRBJ1-1 TRBV3-1/TRBV3-2 16 - - CASSQEGRARNTEAFF TGTGCCAGCAGCCAAGAAGGCAGGGCGAGGAACACTGAAGCTTTCTTT
TRBJ1-5 TRBV5-1 14 TRBD1 few CASSPGQGNQPQHF TGCGCCAGCAGCCCGGGACAGGGGAATCAGCCCCAGCATTTT
TRBJ1-1 TRBV7-2 13 TRBD1 - CASSLGDRAKAFF TGTGCCAGCAGCTTAGGAGACAGGGCAAAAGCTTTCTTT
TRBJ1-6 TRBV10-1 13 - - CASSVWGPAPLHF TGCGCCAGCAGTGTGTGGGGGCCTGCACCCCTCCACTTT
TRBJ2-1 TRBV3-1/TRBV3-2 17 TRBD2 - CASSQEGRSLTGTKQFF TGTGCCAGCAGCCAAGAGGGCAGGAGTTTAACCGGGACTAAGCAGTTCTTC
TRBJ2-3 TRBV19 17 - - CASSIFKARTSTDTQYF TGTGCCAGTAGTATTTTTAAGGCGCGGACTAGCACAGATACGCAGTATTTT
TRBJ1-1 TRBV5-4 15 - - CASSSLGLGGGEAFF TGTGCCAGCAGCTCTTTGGGCCTTGGGGGGGGTGAAGCTTTCTTT
TRBJ2-7 TRBV24-1 15 TRBD2 - CATSDQTSGSDEQYF TGTGCCACCAGTGATCAGACTAGCGGGAGTGATGAGCAGTACTTC
TRBJ2-1 TRBV7-9 13 - once CASSLERGNEQFF TGTGCCAGCAGCTTAGAACGCGGCAATGAGCAGTTCTTC
TRBJ1-3 TRBV7-9 12 - - CASSLPEVTIYF TGTGCCAGCAGTCTTCCGGAGGTCACCATATATTTT
TRBJ1-2 TRBV18 16 TRBD1 - CASSPGRGQTLGGYTF TGTGCCAGCTCACCAGGCAGGGGGCAGACTCTTGGGGGCTACACCTTC
TRBJ2-1 TRBV2 12 - many CASRDTGTQQFF TGTGCCAGCAGGGACACAGGAACCCAGCAGTTCTTC
TRBJ1-2 TRBV19 15 - - CASSSPGGGAGGYTF TGTGCCAGTAGTTCGCCCGGGGGGGGCGCGGGAGGCTACACCTTC
TRBJ1-1 TRBV5-1 13 - - CASSYDMNTEAFF TGCGCCAGCAGCTATGACATGAACACTGAAGCTTTCTTT
TRBJ1-5 TRBV19 16 TRBD1 once CASSFRTGRYNQPQHF TGTGCCAGTAGTTTCCGGACAGGGCGATACAATCAGCCCCAGCATTTT
TRBJ2-1 TRBV7-6 15 - - CASTLDTGVNNEQFF TGTGCCAGCACCCTCGACACGGGAGTAAACAATGAGCAGTTCTTC
TRBJ1-2 TRBV5-6 16 - - CASSPSGRPGNYGYTF TGTGCCAGCAGCCCCTCCGGCAGGCCAGGGAACTATGGCTACACCTTC
TRBJ1-2 TRBV10-3 18 - - CAISDPQNGQTSNYGYTF TGTGCCATCAGTGATCCTCAAAATGGACAGACCTCTAACTATGGCTACACCTTC
TRBJ2-2 TRBV7-2 16 - - CASSPTLSRGTGELFF TGTGCCAGCAGTCCAACCCTCTCCCGCGGCACCGGGGAGCTGTTTTTT
TRBJ2-7 TRBV11-3 16 - - CASSLGSRQSSYEQYF TGTGCCAGCAGCTTAGGGTCTCGACAGAGCTCCTACGAGCAGTACTTC
TRBJ2-1 TRBV2 15 TRBD2 - CASRETSGSFNEQFF TGTGCCAGCAGGGAGACTAGCGGGAGTTTTAATGAGCAGTTCTTC
TRBJ1-6 TRBV7-2 17 - - CASSLVAPGPYNSPLHF TGTGCCAGCAGCTTAGTCGCCCCAGGGCCCTATAATTCACCCCTCCACTTT
TRBJ1-2 TRBV25-1 13 - - CASSLTDDYGYTF TGTGCCAGCAGCCTGACAGACGACTATGGCTACACCTTC
TRBJ1-2 TRBV15 13 - - CATSRGQVYGYTF TGTGCCACCAGCAGAGGACAGGTCTATGGCTACACCTTC
TRBJ2-7 TRBV4-3 15 TRBD2 - CASSQDSGAWVEQYF TGCGCCAGCAGCCAAGATAGCGGGGCTTGGGTCGAGCAGTACTTC
TRBJ2-5 TRBV6-5 15 TRBD2 - CASRTRLASQETQYF TGTGCCAGCAGAACAAGACTAGCCAGCCAAGAGACCCAGTACTTC
TRBJ2-3 TRBV7-2 15 - - CASRLPGGFTDTQYF TGTGCCAGCAGGCTCCCTGGGGGCTTCACAGATACGCAGTATTTT
TRBJ1-2 TRBV15 14 - - CATASTWGGYGYTF TGTGCCACCGCCTCCACTTGGGGGGGGTATGGCTACACCTTC
TRBJ2-6 TRBV18 14 - once CASSQREGANVLTF TGTGCCAGCTCACAACGGGAAGGGGCCAACGTCCTGACTTTC
TRBJ2-2 TRBV9 13 - - CASSVTPTGELFF TGTGCCAGCAGCGTAACTCCCACCGGGGAGCTGTTTTTT
TRBJ1-5 TRBV11-3 14 - - CASSLSGNRQPQHF TGTGCCAGCAGCTTAAGCGGGAATAGGCAGCCCCAGCATTTT
TRBJ2-1 TRBV12-5 16 - - CASALSPGVIYNEQFF TGTGCTAGTGCCCTATCCCCCGGGGTCATCTACAATGAGCAGTTCTTC
TRBJ1-2 TRBV6-6 12 TRBD1 - CAGGQADYGYTF TGTGCCGGCGGACAGGCGGACTATGGCTACACCTTC
TRBJ2-3 TRBV15 13 - once CATSRDTVHTQYF TGTGCCACCAGCAGAGATACGGTGCATACGCAGTATTTT
TRBJ2-5 TRBV12-3/TRBV12-4 13 TRBD2 - CASRTSGQETQYF TGTGCCAGCAGGACTAGCGGTCAAGAGACCCAGTACTTC
TRBJ2-7 TRBV5-1 15 TRBD1 - CASSSGTGRPYEQYF TGCGCCAGCAGCTCTGGGACAGGGAGACCCTACGAGCAGTACTTC
TRBJ2-3 TRBV19 17 - - CASSIEWGGTSTDTQYF TGTGCCAGTAGTATAGAGTGGGGCGGGACTAGCACAGATACGCAGTATTTT